Presented here are 32 T cell receptor beta chains from one specimen sequenced in a study of metastatic and nonmetastatic thyroid tumors. TCRdb reanalyzed the PCR reads via MiXCR. This table holds 7,000 to 9,500 clones, less than 25% found once. Thyroid surgery had not been preceded by any treatment in any patient. The sequencing sample was made of adjacent normal tissue. These receptors were obtained from a female donor with papillary thyroid cancer or a benign thyroid nodule (not recorded which). Some clones in this sample may be carry-over from other donors' samples.

The J gene is TRBJ1-2, the V gene TRBV30, with D perhaps TRBD1 (6 bases). The CDR3 runs to 12 residues. V was pared by 5 bases and J by 8 bases, with 15 bases between. Germline values: CDR1 GTSNPN, CDR2 SVGIG (reference sequence). The CDR3 nucleotides read TGTGCCTGGCGAGGGGGGGCGGAGGGCTACACCTTC. This sequence encodes CAWRGGAEGYTF.

This clone was seen at least ten times. The chain couples TRBV6-1 to TRBJ2-5, with D perhaps matching TRBD1 or TRBD2 (6 bases each). Trimming removed 0 bases at V and 5 bases at J, with 10 bases between. The V gene's germline CDR1 is MNHNS and CDR2 SASEGT. CDR3 length: 14 amino acids. This CDR3 is CASSEAMGGETQYF. The CDR3 DNA follows: TGTGCCAGCAGTGAAGCGATGGGGGGCGAGACCCAGTACTTC.

On this clone: This is likely a read error, given that the CDR3 carries no conserved phenylalanine or tryptophan at its end. The limits of the CDR3 on the DNA are not certain, so only TCRdb's listed CDR3 is given. The rearrangement links TRBV6-1 to TRBJ1-5. In germline, CDR1 is MNHNS, CDR2 SASEGT. The CDR3 comprises 9 residues, both ends counted. CDR3: CASSQLQGG.

A note on this clone: The final CDR3 position lacks the conserved phenylalanine or tryptophan, pointing to a likely read error. This chain uses TRBV20-1 with TRBJ1-1, with D perhaps TRBD1 (5 bases). The CDR3 is made up of 15 amino acids. Germline CDR1 and CDR2: DFQATT and SNEGSKA (reference sequence). The CDR3 DNA reads as TGCAGTGCTAGCCCCGGGACTCCGAAGAACATTGAAGCTTTCCTT. This encodes CSASPGTPKNIEAFL.

This clone rates as medium-sized. The chain employs TRBV19 and TRBJ1-1, with D unresolved. Deletions cut 2 bases from V and 0 bases from J, with 7 bases between. The CDR3 has 14 residues. Looked up from germline, CDR1 is LNHDA and CDR2 is SQIVND (reference sequence). CDR3 loop: CASSIRPVNTEAFF. Here the CDR3 DNA reads TGTGCCAGTAGTATACGGCCAGTGAACACTGAAGCTTTCTTT. The variable domain in full, completed from reference TRBV19 and TRBJ1-1, reads DGGITQSPKYLFRKEGQNVTLSCEQNLNHDAMYWYRQDPGQGLRLIYYSQIVNDFQKGDIAEGYSVSREKKESFPLTVTSAQKNPTAFYLCASSIRPVNTEAFFGQGTRLTVV.

Only a few counts were recorded for this clone. The chain couples TRBV6-2 or TRBV6-3 to TRBJ1-1; D possibly corresponds to TRBD1 (6 bases). V lost 7 bases, J lost 2 bases, and 11 bases lay in between. The CDR3 is 13 residues long. The germline V gene encodes CDR1 MNHEY and CDR2 SVGEGT. The CDR3 spells CASTNRANTEAFF. CDR3 in DNA: TGTGCCAGCACCAACAGGGCAAACACTGAAGCTTTCTTT.

This clone appeared many times. The chain has TRBV4-1 and TRBJ2-1, with D perhaps TRBD1 or TRBD2 (6 bases each). The CDR3 has 14 residues. Trimming took 2 bases from V and 7 from J, leaving 12 bases between them. Germline CDR1 reads MGHRA; CDR2 reads YSYEKL. Here the CDR3 reads CASSQKGGSNEQFF. The CDR3 region has the DNA TGCGCCAGCAGCCAAAAAGGGGGGTCGAATGAGCAGTTCTTC.

At least ten counts were recorded for this clone. The gene calls are TRBV18 and TRBJ2-5, with TRBD2 matching over 7 bases. Unmatched junction bases numbered 8, after V lost 2 bases and J lost 5 bases. There are 15 residues in the CDR3. Per germline, CDR1 KGHSH and CDR2 LQKENI. The CDR3 DNA is TGTGCCAGCTCACCAGGAACTAGCGATGGGGAGACCCAGTACTTC. This codes for CASSPGTSDGETQYF.

This clone showed up many times. The chain uses TRBV20-1 and TRBJ2-2; 7 bases match TRBD2. This CDR3 contains 13 residues. CDR1 is DFQATT and CDR2 is SNEGSKA in the germline V gene (reference sequence). The V segment lost 1 base and the J segment 4 bases; nucleotides outside the gene matches: 0. The CDR3 DNA reads as TGCAGTGCTAGAGGGGGGGGCACCGGGGAGCTGTTTTTT. Amino acids: CSARGGGTGELFF.

The table lists this clone with many counts. V is TRBV14 and J is TRBJ2-7; D gene uncertain. The CDR3 loop spans 15 amino acids. V lost 2 bases and J 5 bases, leaving 16 bases between the germline ends. CDR1 is SGHDN and CDR2 is FVKESK in the germline V gene. In DNA form, the CDR3 reads TGTGCCAGCAGCCAACTGGGGATTTTTGGCGACGAGCAGTACTTC. Protein: CASSQLGIFGDEQYF.

This clone rates as medium-sized (0.01 to 0.1%). This chain connects TRBV11-3 to TRBJ1-2; the D is unclear. CDR3 length: 11 residues. Trimming took 10 bases from V and 8 from J, leaving 14 bases between them. Per the germline V gene, CDR1 is SGHNT and CDR2 is YENEEA. CDR3 sequence: CATQPKDGYTF. CDR3 DNA sequence: TGTGCCACCCAGCCGAAGGACGGCTACACCTTC.

The sample holds many counts of this clone. This chain uses TRBV7-2 with TRBJ2-3; D uncertain. V was cut by 1 base and J by 0 bases, with 8 bases left in between. From germline, CDR1 is SGHTA and CDR2 FQGNSA. The CDR3 totals 15 residues. Here the CDR3 DNA reads TGTGCCAGCAGCTTAGAATGGGCTAGCACAGATACGCAGTATTTT. Translating gives CASSLEWASTDTQYF.

This clone was counted at least ten times. The V gene is TRBV12-5, the J gene TRBJ2-3, with 10 positions matching TRBD2. The CDR3 has 17 residues. Germline-derived CDR1 and CDR2 are LGHNT and FRNRAP. Losses at the gene ends were 0 bases for V and 4 bases for J; bases not matched to a gene: 7. The CDR3 DNA sequence: TGTGCTAGTGGTTTGGTAACTAGCGGGGCGGGTGCAGATACGCAGTATTTT. This translates into CASGLVTSGAGADTQYF.

The chain employs TRBV19 and TRBJ1-6, with TRBD1 as a possible D gene (5 bases). The V gene's germline CDR1 is LNHDA and CDR2 SQIVND (reference sequence). There are 13 residues in the CDR3. Trimming cost V 9 bases and J 9 bases, with 15 bases left between them. The CDR3 reads CARQDSEGSPLHF. In DNA, the CDR3 is TGTGCCAGACAGGACTCAGAGGGTTCACCCCTCCACTTT. Full variable domain (remainder filled in from reference TRBV19 and TRBJ1-6): DGGITQSPKYLFRKEGQNVTLSCEQNLNHDAMYWYRQDPGQGLRLIYYSQIVNDFQKGDIAEGYSVSREKKESFPLTVTSAQKNPTAFYLCARQDSEGSPLHFGNGTRLTVT.

This clone occurred many times. A much larger clone is a single base away; this may be a read error. At the DNA level, this CDR3 is encoded by other sequences in the same sample as well. The chain links TRBV6-1 to TRBJ1-1, with a tentative D call TRBD1 (5 bases). Between the trimmed V and J ends, which lost 6 bases and 2 bases, there was a span of 13 bases. Germline V lookup: CDR1 MNHNS, CDR2 SASEGT. The CDR3 has 14 residues. The CDR3 region has the DNA TGTGCCAGCAGCCCGGGGCAGGCAAACACTGAAGCTTTCTTT. Protein sequence: CASSPGQANTEAFF.

This chain joins TRBV28 and TRBJ2-7; 11 bases fit TRBD2. This CDR3 comprises 15 residues. The ends lost 3 bases at V and 3 bases at J; junction bases unmatched: 4. Germline CDR1 reads MDHEN; CDR2 reads SYDVKM. CDR3 coding DNA: TGTGCCAGCAGTTTTACTAGCGGGAGTGGCTACGAGCAGTACTTC. This gives the protein CASSFTSGSGYEQYF. Looking up the rest from reference TRBV28 and TRBJ2-7 gives the full variable domain: DVKVTQSSRYLVKRTGEKVFLECVQDMDHENMFWYRQDPGLGLRLIYFSYDVKMKEKGDIPEGYSVSREKKERFSLILESASTNQTSMYLCASSFTSGSGYEQYFGPGTRLTVT.

In its sample, this clone was seen many times. The chain couples TRBV20-1 to TRBJ2-3, with a possible D match to TRBD2 (5 bases). The ends were cut back, 6 bases at V and 4 bases at J, with 14 bases in the middle. Germline CDR1 and CDR2: DFQATT and SNEGSKA (reference sequence). The CDR3 contains 13 residues. Here the CDR3 DNA reads TGCAGTGCCCCCGGGGTTAAGGCAGATACGCAGTATTTT. It encodes CSAPGVKADTQYF.

This clone has a count of ten or more. Since a much larger clone is just one base distant, this may be a read error. The J gene is TRBJ1-2, the V gene TRBV27; no firm D call. Germline V lookup: CDR1 MNHEY, CDR2 SMNVEV (reference sequence). The CDR3 contains 15 residues. The germline V and J ends were trimmed by 0 bases and 8 bases, with 16 bases remaining between them. The chain's CDR3 is CASSLSRSSQLGYTF. The CDR3 bases are TGTGCCAGCAGTTTATCTCGTTCCAGTCAGCTCGGCTACACCTTC.

This clone is medium-sized within its sample. The genes are TRBV7-9 and TRBJ2-1; TRBD2 agrees at 8 bases. Germline V gene sequence: CDR1 SEHNR, CDR2 FQNEAQ (reference sequence). The CDR3 sequence is 12 residues long. V dropped 4 bases and J dropped 12; count of bases not matched to a gene: 5. CDR3 in amino acids: CASSSRGGWQFF. CDR3 coding DNA: TGTGCCAGCAGCTCACGGGGGGGATGGCAGTTCTTC.

The rearrangement joins TRBV9 to TRBJ1-4; 9 bases are a match to TRBD1. The CDR3 is made up of 14 amino acids. CDR1 is SGDLS, CDR2 YYNGEE, per germline. Trimming at V came to 4 bases and at J to 7 bases, leaving 5 bases not matched to a gene. For the CDR3, the DNA is TGTGCCAGCAGCACCGGGACAGGGAGTGAAAAACTGTTTTTT. Its translation: CASSTGTGSEKLFF.

This sequence joins TRBV11-1 and TRBJ2-7; TRBD1 matches at 9 bases. The CDR3 is 14 residues long. Germline V lookup: CDR1 SGHAT, CDR2 FQDESV (reference sequence). V shed 3 bases, J shed 7 bases, and the junction held 7 bases outside the gene matches. The CDR3 DNA is TGTGCCAGCAGCTTCGGGACAGGGTTACAAGAGCAGTACTTC. This sequence encodes CASSFGTGLQEQYF.

This clone was counted many times. V and J are TRBV4-3 and TRBJ2-2, with 16 bases identical to TRBD2. The germline V gene has CDR1 LGHNA and CDR2 YSLEER. CDR3 length: 19 amino acids. V shed 7 bases and J 2 bases; nucleotides not matched to a gene: 10. The CDR3 region is CASTHPGLAGGPNTGELFF. CDR3 DNA: TGCGCCAGCACCCATCCGGGACTAGCGGGAGGGCCTAACACCGGGGAGCTGTTTTTT.

This clone showed up many times. J is TRBJ2-3 and V is TRBV29-1; D is uncertain. V was trimmed by 5 bases and J by 8 bases, leaving 14 bases between them. Germline V gene data show CDR1 as SQVTM and CDR2 as ANQGSEA. This CDR3 has 12 residues. The DNA of the CDR3 is TGCAGCGTTTTAAAAGGCTCCGGTACGCAGTATTTT. It specifies CSVLKGSGTQYF.

In this sample, this clone turned up a few times. The chain uses TRBV2 and TRBJ2-7, with D uncertain. This CDR3 spans 15 amino acids. V lost 0 bases to trimming and J lost 1 base, with 10 bases between them. Germline CDR1 SNHLY, CDR2 FYNNEI. In nucleotides, the CDR3 is TGTGCCAGCAGTGAAGCGCTAGGAGCGTCCTACGAGCAGTACTTC. Translation gives CASSEALGASYEQYF.

This clone was seen repeatedly, ten times or more. The rearrangement links TRBV9 to TRBJ2-3; D possibly matches TRBD1 or TRBD2 (6 bases each). Germline V gives CDR1 SGDLS, CDR2 YYNGEE. The V and J ends lost 4 bases and 0 bases respectively, with 12 bases between them. This CDR3 region has 15 residues. CDR3 DNA sequence: TGTGCCAGCAGCCGGGGGCCCACTAGCACAGATACGCAGTATTTT. Its translation is CASSRGPTSTDTQYF.

A few counts support this clone. The genes are TRBV6-2 or TRBV6-3 and TRBJ2-7; TRBD2 is a possible D gene (6 bases). The CDR3 loop spans 14 amino acids. CDR1 MNHEY and CDR2 SVGEGT come from the germline V gene. The V gene lost 4 bases and the J gene lost 2 bases, with 12 bases spanning the gap. In DNA form, the CDR3 reads TGTGCCAGCAGTTCCCCGTCGGGGGCCTACGAGCAGTACTTC. Translation: CASSSPSGAYEQYF.

By its share, this clone is medium-sized. The chain recombines TRBV6-5 with TRBJ1-2; D remains unclear. This CDR3 is built from 14 residues. Between the trimmed V and J ends, which lost 2 bases and 1 base, there was a span of 8 bases. The germline gives CDR1 MNHEY, CDR2 SVGAGI. The CDR3 loop reads CASSYGEFNYGYTF. Here the CDR3 DNA reads TGTGCCAGCAGTTACGGTGAATTTAACTATGGCTACACCTTC.

This clone came up many times. This chain connects TRBV7-2 to TRBJ2-6; tentatively, D is TRBD2 (6 bases). Trimming took 4 bases from V and 3 from J, leaving 22 bases between them. From germline, CDR1 is SGHTA and CDR2 FQGNSA. The length of the CDR3 is 19 residues. The CDR3 sequence: CASSYLTGLPGRGANVLTF. CDR3 sequence (DNA): TGTGCCAGCAGCTACCTAACGGGACTCCCCGGGCGTGGGGCCAACGTCCTGACTTTC.

By its share, this clone is medium-sized. The chain combines TRBV28 with TRBJ2-1; the match to TRBD2 covers 15 bases. The V segment lost 4 bases and the J segment 4 bases; nucleotides outside the gene matches: 5. Germline CDR1 MDHEN, CDR2 SYDVKM. This CDR3 is 17 amino acids long. The CDR3 loop reads CASSSRGLAGGYNEQFF. The DNA for the CDR3 is TGTGCCAGCAGTTCGCGTGGACTAGCGGGAGGGTACAATGAGCAGTTCTTC. Full variable domain (rest looked up from reference TRBV28 and TRBJ2-1): DVKVTQSSRYLVKRTGEKVFLECVQDMDHENMFWYRQDPGLGLRLIYFSYDVKMKEKGDIPEGYSVSREKKERFSLILESASTNQTSMYLCASSSRGLAGGYNEQFFGPGTRLTVL.

This clone was observed a few times. The chain is built from TRBV6-1 and TRBJ1-6; TRBD1 aligns across 9 bases. V shed 5 bases, J shed 3 bases, and the junction held 5 bases outside the gene matches. The CDR3 has 16 amino acids. The germline gives CDR1 MNHNS, CDR2 SASEGT. This chain's CDR3 is CASSWGTGNYNSPLHF. In DNA, the CDR3 is TGTGCCAGCAGTTGGGGGACAGGGAACTATAATTCACCCCTCCACTTT.

This clone was found many times. This chain connects TRBV15 to TRBJ2-3, with 7 bases lining up with TRBD1. The germline V gene has CDR1 LNHNV and CDR2 YYDKDF (reference sequence). The V and J ends lost 3 bases and 11 bases, in that order; junction bases with no gene match: 5. CDR3 length equals 12 residues. DNA for the CDR3: TGTGCCACCAGCAGGGAAGGGACAGAGCAGTATTTT. Its translation is CATSREGTEQYF.

The sample holds a few counts of this clone. The sample carries other DNA sequences with the same CDR3. The gene calls are TRBV6-1 and TRBJ2-5; maybe TRBD2 (5 bases). The CDR3 contains 14 residues. The germline gives CDR1 MNHNS, CDR2 SASEGT. Trimming took 5 bases from V and 4 from J, leaving 14 bases between them. Here the CDR3 DNA reads TGTGCCAGCAGTTTCGGGATGGACCCAGAGACCCAGTACTTC. This sequence encodes CASSFGMDPETQYF.